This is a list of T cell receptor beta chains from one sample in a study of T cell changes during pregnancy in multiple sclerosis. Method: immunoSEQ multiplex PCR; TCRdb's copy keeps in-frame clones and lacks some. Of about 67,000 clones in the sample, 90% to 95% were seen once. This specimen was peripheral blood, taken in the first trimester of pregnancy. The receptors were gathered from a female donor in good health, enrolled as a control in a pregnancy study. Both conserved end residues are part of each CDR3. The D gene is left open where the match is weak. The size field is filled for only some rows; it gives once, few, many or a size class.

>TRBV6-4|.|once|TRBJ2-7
CASSPNQGQYEQYF
TGTGCCAGCAGCCCAAACCAGGGGCAATACGAGCAGTACTTC
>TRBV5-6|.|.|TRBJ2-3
CASSLYRVEGTDTQYF
TGTGCCAGCAGCTTGTATCGTGTGGAGGGCACAGATACGCAGTATTTT
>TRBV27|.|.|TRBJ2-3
CASSQDSFYTDTQYF
TGTGCCAGCAGTCAGGACTCCTTTTACACAGATACGCAGTATTTT
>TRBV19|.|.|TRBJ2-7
CASNRTFYEQYF
TGTGCCAGTAACCGAACTTTCTACGAGCAGTACTTC
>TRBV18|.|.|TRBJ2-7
CASSPRGGNEQYF
TGTGCCAGCTCACCAAGGGGGGGGAACGAGCAGTACTTC
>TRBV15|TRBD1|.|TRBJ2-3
CATSTRTGGADTQYF
TGTGCCACCAGCACTAGGACAGGAGGCGCAGATACGCAGTATTTT
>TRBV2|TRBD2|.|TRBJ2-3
CASSSRTSGTDTQYF
TGTGCCAGCAGTTCCCGGACTAGCGGCACAGATACGCAGTATTTT
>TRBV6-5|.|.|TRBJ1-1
CASRTTKNTEAFF
TGTGCCAGCAGGACTACTAAGAACACTGAAGCTTTCTTT
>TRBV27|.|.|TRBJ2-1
CASSLSWTATLNEQFF
TGTGCCAGCAGTTTATCGTGGACAGCCACTTTGAATGAGCAGTTCTTC
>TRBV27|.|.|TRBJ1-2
CASSSRTETGYGYTF
TGTGCCAGCAGTTCACGAACAGAAACCGGTTATGGCTACACCTTC
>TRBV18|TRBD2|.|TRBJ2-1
CASSPLGTNHNEQFF
TGTGCCAGCTCACCCCTCGGGACTAACCACAATGAGCAGTTCTTC
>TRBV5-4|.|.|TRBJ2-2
CASSERGGTGELFF
TGTGCCAGCAGTGAAAGGGGTGGGACCGGGGAGCTGTTTTTT
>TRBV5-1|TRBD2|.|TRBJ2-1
CASSWRLAGEDEQFF
TGCGCCAGCAGCTGGAGACTAGCGGGAGAGGATGAGCAGTTCTTC
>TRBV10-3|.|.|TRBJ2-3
CAISEYLVETDTQYF
TGTGCCATCAGTGAGTACCTAGTGGAGACAGATACGCAGTATTTT
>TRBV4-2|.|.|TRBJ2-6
CASSQEESGSGANVLTF
TGTGCCAGCAGCCAAGAGGAGTCCGGCTCTGGGGCCAACGTCCTGACTTTC
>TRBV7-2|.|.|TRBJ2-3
CASSLVAYTDTQYF
TGTGCCAGCAGCTTAGTTGCGTACACAGATACGCAGTATTTT
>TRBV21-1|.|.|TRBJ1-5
CASSSKGGAQNPSFKGNQPQHF
TGTGCCAGCAGCTCCAAAGGGGGGGCGCAAAATCCATCGTTTAAGGGCAATCAGCCCCAGCATTTT
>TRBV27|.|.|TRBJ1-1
CASSPLTERNTEAFF
TGTGCCAGCAGTCCCCTGACAGAGCGGAACACTGAAGCTTTCTTT
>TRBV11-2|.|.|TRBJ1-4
CASSLGQALGEKLFF
TGTGCCAGCAGCTTAGGACAGGCCTTAGGGGAAAAACTGTTTTTT
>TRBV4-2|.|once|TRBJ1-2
CASSPRGGYGYTF
TGTGCCAGCAGCCCCAGGGGTGGCTATGGCTACACCTTC
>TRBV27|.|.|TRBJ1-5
CASSFNSNQPQHF
TGTGCCAGCAGTTTCAATAGCAATCAGCCCCAGCATTTT
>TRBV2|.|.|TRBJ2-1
CASSSDSNEQFF
TGTGCCAGCAGTTCGGACTCGAATGAGCAGTTCTTC
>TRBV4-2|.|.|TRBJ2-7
CASSQVVRDRGIYEQYF
TGTGCCAGCAGCCAAGTCGTGCGGGACAGAGGAATCTACGAGCAGTACTTC
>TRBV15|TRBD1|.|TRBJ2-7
CATSRTTGTVLYEQYF
TGTGCCACCAGCAGAACCACCGGGACAGTGCTCTACGAGCAGTACTTC
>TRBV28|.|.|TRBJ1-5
CASSTFGSSNQPQHF
TGTGCCAGCAGCACCTTCGGGTCTAGCAATCAGCCCCAGCATTTT
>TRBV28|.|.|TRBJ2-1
CASSLPDGGGNEQFF
TGTGCCAGCAGCCTACCGGATGGGGGAGGCAATGAGCAGTTCTTC
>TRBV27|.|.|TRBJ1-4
CASSGGGANEKLFF
TGTGCCAGCAGCGGAGGGGGGGCTAATGAAAAACTGTTTTTT
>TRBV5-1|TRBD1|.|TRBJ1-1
CASSFAGQRITEAFF
TGCGCCAGCAGCTTCGCGGGACAGCGTATCACTGAAGCTTTCTTT
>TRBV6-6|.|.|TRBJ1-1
CASSRQGEMNTEAFF
TGTGCCAGCAGCCGGCAGGGTGAAATGAACACTGAAGCTTTCTTT
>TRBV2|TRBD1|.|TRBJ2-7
CASTNRTGPVHEQYF
TGTGCCAGCACAAACCGGACAGGACCAGTCCACGAGCAGTACTTC
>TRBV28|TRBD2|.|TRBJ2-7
CASSLPFGEGNYEQYF
TGTGCCAGCAGTTTACCCTTCGGGGAGGGAAACTACGAGCAGTACTTC